This T cell receptor beta chain is from a study of blood T cell repertoires in COVID-19. Study-level background: Researchers got acute and convalescent COVID-19 samples from the United States, Italy and Spain. Sources were T cells, B-cell-depleted T cells, or PBMCs; the material itself was cDNA or gDNA.

In the original analysis: Estimation of nucleated cell counts was performed using reference gene primer amplification. Profiling relied on immunoSEQ multiplex PCR, and the TCRdb table lists in-frame clones only, not all of them. Clonal size and the V and J genes are those of that table, whereas D and trimming came from the DNA. The data hold 300,000 or so clones, with roughly 90% observed a single time. In germline, CDR1 is SGHVS, CDR2 FNYEAQ. The V gene lost 2 bases and the J gene lost 3 bases, with 13 bases spanning the gap. This CDR3 is 15 amino acids long. Seattle patient enrollment occurred during active infection, with longitudinal follow-up thereafter.

The source of this sequence is a woman younger than 45 with COVID-19, enrolled during active disease. The V gene is TRBV7-6, the J gene TRBJ1-2, with a tentative D call TRBD1 (5 bases). The sequenced sample was peripheral blood. The CDR3 nucleotides are TGTGCCAGCAGCTTAAACGGTGTAGGGGACTATGGCTACACCTTC. It codes for CASSLNGVGDYGYTF.